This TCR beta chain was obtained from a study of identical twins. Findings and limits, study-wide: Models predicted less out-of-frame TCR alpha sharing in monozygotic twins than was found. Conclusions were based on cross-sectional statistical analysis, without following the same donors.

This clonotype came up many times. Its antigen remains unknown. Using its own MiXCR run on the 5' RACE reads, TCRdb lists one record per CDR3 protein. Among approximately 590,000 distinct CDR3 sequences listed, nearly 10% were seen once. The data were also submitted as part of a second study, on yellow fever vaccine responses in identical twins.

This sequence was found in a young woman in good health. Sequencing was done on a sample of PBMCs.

CDR3: CASSFGGRGDQPQHF. As DNA, the CDR3 is TGTGCCAGCAGCTTCGGTGGGAGGGGGGATCAGCCCCAGCATTTT. The V call is TRBV5-6, the J call TRBJ1-5; tentative D call: TRBD1 (6 bases). Germline V CDR1 and CDR2: SGHDT, YYEEEE. The CDR3 loop spans 15 amino acids. The ends were cut back, 2 bases at V and 5 bases at J, with 14 bases in the middle.